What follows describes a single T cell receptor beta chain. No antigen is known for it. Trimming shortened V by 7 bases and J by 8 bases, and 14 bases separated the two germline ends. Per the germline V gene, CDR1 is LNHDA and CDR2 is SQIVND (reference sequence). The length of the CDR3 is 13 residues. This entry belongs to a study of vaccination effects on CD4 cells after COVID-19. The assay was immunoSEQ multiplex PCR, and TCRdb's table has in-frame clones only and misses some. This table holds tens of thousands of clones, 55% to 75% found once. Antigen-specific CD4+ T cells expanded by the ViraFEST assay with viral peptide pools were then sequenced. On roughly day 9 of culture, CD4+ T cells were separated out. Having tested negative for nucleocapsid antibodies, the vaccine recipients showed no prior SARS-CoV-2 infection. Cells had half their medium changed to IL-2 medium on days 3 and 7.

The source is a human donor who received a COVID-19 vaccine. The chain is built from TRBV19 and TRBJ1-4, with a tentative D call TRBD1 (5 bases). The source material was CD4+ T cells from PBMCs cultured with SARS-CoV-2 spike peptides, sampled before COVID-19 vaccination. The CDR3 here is CASKMGEGEKLFF. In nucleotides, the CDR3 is TGTGCCAGTAAGATGGGGGAAGGAGAAAAACTGTTTTTT.